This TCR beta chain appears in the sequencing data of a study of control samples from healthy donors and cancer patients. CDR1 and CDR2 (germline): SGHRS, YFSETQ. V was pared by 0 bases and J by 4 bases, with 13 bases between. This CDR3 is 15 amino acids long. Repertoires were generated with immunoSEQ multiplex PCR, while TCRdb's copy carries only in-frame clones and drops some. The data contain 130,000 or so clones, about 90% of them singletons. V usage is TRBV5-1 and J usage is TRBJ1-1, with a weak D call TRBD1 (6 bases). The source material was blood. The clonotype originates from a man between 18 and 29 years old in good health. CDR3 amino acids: CASSLAGGLGTEAFF. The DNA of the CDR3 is TGCGCCAGCAGCTTGGCCGGGGGGCTAGGCACTGAAGCTTTCTTT.